Each of the 29 T cell receptor beta chains below was sequenced from the same sample in a study of glioma-infiltrating T cells after dendritic cell vaccination (TCRdb year 2016). Explained via the paper, the time point label denotes: after dendritic cell vaccination, including at tumor progression/relapse. Receptor libraries were prepared by the immunoSEQ multiplex PCR assay. Sourced from immuneACCESS, this table was stored by TCRdb with only in-frame sequences that have V and J called. A share of the clones is absent; for the studies checked, an unresolved V gene accounts for under half, and the remainder has no known explanation. The sample profile shows 85,000 to 100,000 clones; over 75% of them were found once. The ten largest make up approximately 2.1% of the sample. The sequenced sample was blood, obtained after dendritic cell vaccination. The receptors originated from a human donor with glioblastoma.

V usage is TRBV5-1 and J usage is TRBJ1-1, with D perhaps matching TRBD1 (6 bases). V lost 3 bases and J 2 bases, leaving 14 bases between the germline ends. The CDR3 covers 15 residues. Germline V gene lookup returns CDR1 SGHRS and CDR2 YFSETQ. CDR3 protein: CASSSRDKGNTEAFF. For the CDR3, the DNA is TGCGCCAGCAGCTCCCGGGACAAAGGAAACACTGAAGCTTTCTTT.

The V gene is TRBV29-1, the J gene TRBJ2-5, with 9 bases lining up with TRBD1. The J segment lost 5 bases and the V segment lost 7 bases, leaving 11 bases of the junction unmatched. The CDR3 has 14 residues. Germline-derived CDR1 and CDR2 are SQVTM and ANQGSEA. The CDR3 DNA reads TGCAGCGCCCCGATACAGGGGGCGTTCGAGACCCAGTACTTC. Protein sequence: CSAPIQGAFETQYF.

The chain is built from TRBV6-5 and TRBJ2-7; the D gene is possibly TRBD2 (6 bases). V lost 2 bases to trimming and J lost 4 bases, with 12 bases between them. The V gene's germline CDR1 is MNHEY and CDR2 SVGAGI. CDR3 length: 14 amino acids. This CDR3 reads CASSYRETPYEQYV. The CDR3 bases are TGTGCCAGCAGTTACCGGGAGACCCCGTACGAGCAGTACGTC.

This clone was seen once. This chain connects TRBV5-1 to TRBJ2-1; 10 nucleotides line up with TRBD2. V gave up 0 bases and J gave up 4 bases; unmatched junction bases: 4. CDR1 and CDR2 (germline): SGHRS, YFSETQ. This CDR3 comprises 16 residues. CDR3 sequence: CASSLVAGGQYNEQFF. In DNA form, the CDR3 reads TGCGCCAGCAGCTTGGTAGCGGGGGGCCAGTACAATGAGCAGTTCTTC.

The chain uses TRBV27 and TRBJ1-5; possibly TRBD1 for D (5 bases). Germline values: CDR1 MNHEY, CDR2 SMNVEV (reference sequence). V was shortened by 2 bases and J by 11 bases, with 16 bases between the two germline ends. The CDR3 has 14 residues. CDR3 sequence (DNA): TGTGCCAGCAGTTTAGGTCACAGGACGGCCTCCCAGCATTTT. Protein sequence: CASSLGHRTASQHF.

The chain couples TRBV5-6 to TRBJ1-2; TRBD1 might be the D (5 bases). Per the germline V gene, CDR1 is SGHDT and CDR2 is YYEEEE. CDR3 length: 15 amino acids. The germline V and J ends were trimmed by 4 bases and 6 bases, with 19 bases remaining between them. In DNA, the CDR3 is TGTGCCAGCAGCCTCTCGGGACTATCTTTGGATGGCTACACCTTC. It is translated as CASSLSGLSLDGYTF. The full variable domain, with the rest looked up from reference TRBV5-6 and TRBJ1-2, is DAGVTQSPTHLIKTRGQQVTLRCSPKSGHDTVSWYQQALGQGPQFIFQYYEEEERQRGNFPDRFSGHQFPNYSSELNVNALLLGDSALYLCASSLSGLSLDGYTFGSGTRLTVV.

The chain couples TRBV5-1 to TRBJ2-3; D gene ambiguous. CDR3 size: 14 residues. Germline CDR1 reads SGHRS; CDR2 reads YFSETQ. With 5 bases removed from V and 2 bases from J, the gap between germline ends came to 12 bases. The CDR3 region is CASRGSLDTDTQYF. In nucleotides, the CDR3 is TGCGCCAGCAGGGGCAGCTTAGACACAGATACGCAGTATTTT.

CDR3 sequence (DNA): TGTGCCAGTAGATCGACAGACCTCTACGAGCAGTACTTC. Its translation: CASRSTDLYEQYF. The rearrangement links TRBV19 to TRBJ2-7; TRBD1 might be the D (5 bases). Germline V gene lookup returns CDR1 LNHDA and CDR2 SQIVND (reference sequence). V gave up 6 bases and J gave up 3 bases, with 12 bases separating them. This CDR3 has 13 residues.

The chain recombines TRBV7-8 with TRBJ1-3, with unresolved D. This CDR3 has 14 residues. V shed 4 bases and J shed 0 bases, with 7 bases lying between them. Per the germline V gene, CDR1 is SGHVS and CDR2 is FQNEAQ. The CDR3 nucleotides are TGTGCCAGCAGCTCCGCAGTCTCTGGAAACACCATATATTTT. Protein sequence: CASSSAVSGNTIYF.

The chain employs TRBV7-2 and TRBJ2-7; unclear D gene. V gave up 10 bases and J gave up 0 bases, with 13 bases separating them. The CDR3 runs 13 residues. Per the germline V gene, CDR1 is SGHTA and CDR2 is FQGNSA. The chain's CDR3 is CATRAASSYEQYF. In DNA, the CDR3 is TGTGCCACCAGAGCCGCTAGCTCCTACGAGCAGTACTTC.

This clone was found once. V and J are TRBV2 and TRBJ2-1, with 10 nucleotides matching TRBD2. Germline trimming cut 7 bases from V and 2 bases from J; bases unmatched to any gene: 8. CDR3 length: 16 amino acids. Germline assignment: CDR1 SNHLY and CDR2 FYNNEI. Written as DNA, the CDR3 is TGTGCCAGCAAGGAGCGGGAGGGCCGAGCCTACAATGAGCAGTTCTTC. Translating gives CASKEREGRAYNEQFF.

The V gene is TRBV9, the J gene TRBJ2-7; D may be TRBD2 (5 bases). CDR3 length: 14 residues. Germline CDR1 and CDR2: SGDLS and YYNGEE. Trimming shortened V by 0 bases and J by 2 bases, and 9 bases separated the two germline ends. The CDR3 DNA reads as TGTGCCAGCAGCGTAGCCCCGGGAACCTACGAGCAGTACTTC. Protein: CASSVAPGTYEQYF.

The chain uses TRBV19 and TRBJ1-5; tentative D call: TRBD1 (5 bases). In germline, CDR1 is LNHDA, CDR2 SQIVND (reference sequence). This CDR3 has 14 residues. The V end was cut by 5 bases, the J end by 5 bases, with 13 bases between. CDR3 region: CASSARVRYQPQHF. CDR3 coding DNA: TGTGCCAGTAGTGCCAGGGTAAGGTATCAGCCCCAGCATTTT.

The chain uses TRBV9 and TRBJ2-1; D possibly corresponds to TRBD2 (6 bases). The CDR3 extends over 15 amino acids. CDR1 and CDR2 from the germline V gene are SGDLS and YYNGEE. The V and J ends lost 4 bases and 6 bases respectively, with 17 bases between them. The CDR3 sequence: CASSPQRARGNEQFF. The CDR3, as DNA: TGTGCCAGCAGCCCCCAGCGGGCGCGGGGCAATGAGCAGTTCTTC.

The genes are TRBV15 and TRBJ2-1, with 9 bases matching TRBD2. Germline V gene lookup returns CDR1 LNHNV and CDR2 YYDKDF (reference sequence). There are 16 residues in the CDR3. Unmatched junction bases numbered 4, after V lost 0 bases and J lost 4 bases. CDR3 region: CATSREWTSEYNEQFF. The CDR3 bases are TGTGCCACCAGCAGAGAGTGGACTAGCGAATACAATGAGCAGTTCTTC.

This CDR3 is CASSSLRKTQYF. In nucleotides, the CDR3 is TGTGCCAGCAGCTCACTCAGGAAGACCCAGTACTTC. The rearrangement uses TRBV7-2 and TRBJ2-5; D gene unclear. V was shortened by 4 bases and J by 6 bases, with 9 bases between the two germline ends. Germline CDR1 reads SGHTA; CDR2 reads FQGNSA. The CDR3 is made up of 12 amino acids. Full variable domain (outside the CDR3, taken from reference TRBV7-2 and TRBJ2-5): GAGVSQSPSNKVTEKGKDVELRCDPISGHTALYWYRQSLGQGLEFLIYFQGNSAPDKSGLPSDRFSAERTGGSVSTLTIQRTQQEDSAVYLCASSSLRKTQYFGPGTRLLVL.

J is TRBJ2-6 and V is TRBV9; 7 bases agree with TRBD1. The ends lost 4 bases at V and 8 bases at J; junction bases unmatched: 21. Germline CDR1 SGDLS, CDR2 YYNGEE. The CDR3 loop spans 19 amino acids. CDR3 sequence (DNA): TGTGCCAGCAGCCCGCGGACAGGTCCAAGCCCCCTTGGCACCAACGTCCTGACTTTC. This gives the protein CASSPRTGPSPLGTNVLTF.

The chain carries TRBV14 and TRBJ2-1, with D unresolved. V dropped 1 base and J dropped 0 bases, with 4 bases sitting between them. The CDR3 contains 14 residues. Looked up from germline, CDR1 is SGHDN and CDR2 is FVKESK. CDR3 DNA sequence: TGTGCCAGCAGCCAAGCTAGCTCCTACAATGAGCAGTTCTTC. It encodes CASSQASSYNEQFF.

This clone was counted only a few times. This chain connects TRBV5-1 to TRBJ1-4; 8 bases match TRBD1. The CDR3 has 14 residues. The trim removed 4 bases at V and 7 bases at J, leaving 6 bases unmatched. Germline CDR1 is SGHRS and CDR2 is YFSETQ. CDR3 coding DNA: TGCGCCAGCAGCGCCGGACAGGGTTCTGAAAAACTGTTTTTT. Protein sequence: CASSAGQGSEKLFF.

For this clone: Additional DNA sequences in this sample encode the identical CDR3. This chain joins TRBV2 and TRBJ2-2; tentatively, D is TRBD1 (6 bases). V dropped 7 bases and J dropped 2 bases, with 8 bases sitting between them. This CDR3 has 13 residues. CDR1 is SNHLY, CDR2 FYNNEI, per germline. The CDR3 nucleotides are TGTGCCAGCAAACAGGGAAACACCGGGGAGCTGTTTTTT. Encoded protein: CASKQGNTGELFF.

The chain has TRBV7-2 and TRBJ1-4; TRBD1 matches at 7 bases. CDR3 length: 15 residues. Germline V lookup: CDR1 SGHTA, CDR2 FQGNSA. The V gene end was trimmed by 5 bases and the J gene end by 7 bases; junction bases not matched to a gene: 10. The CDR3 protein is CASSRRTGESEKLFF. For the CDR3, the DNA is TGTGCCAGCAGCCGACGGACAGGCGAGAGTGAAAAACTGTTTTTT.

The chain employs TRBV6-5 and TRBJ1-2, with 7 bases aligning to TRBD1. The V segment lost 0 bases and the J segment 5 bases; nucleotides outside the gene matches: 3. Germline-derived CDR1 and CDR2 are MNHEY and SVGAGI. This CDR3 has 14 residues. CDR3 protein: CASSYSGQKYGYTF. CDR3 nucleotide sequence: TGTGCCAGCAGTTACTCGGGACAGAAATATGGCTACACCTTC.

This clone was observed a single time. The chain combines TRBV9 with TRBJ2-1; 7 bases agree with TRBD2. CDR1 and CDR2 (germline): SGDLS, YYNGEE. The CDR3 sequence is 14 residues long. V dropped 0 bases and J dropped 6; count of bases not matched to a gene: 3. CDR3 DNA sequence: TGTGCCAGCAGCGTAGGGGAGGGAGTCAATGAGCAGTTCTTC. It encodes CASSVGEGVNEQFF.

This clone showed up just a few times. This chain links TRBV30 with TRBJ1-2, with TRBD1 identical over 7 bases. CDR3 length: 14 residues. V trimming: 0 bases; J trimming: 8 bases; junction bases outside the gene matches: 9. Germline values: CDR1 GTSNPN, CDR2 SVGIG (reference sequence). DNA for the CDR3: TGTGCCTGGAGTGTCGTAGTTCAGGGGGAAGGCTACACCTTC. Residues: CAWSVVVQGEGYTF. The whole variable domain, filled in from reference TRBV30 and TRBJ1-2, reads SQTIHQWPATLVQPVGSPLSLECTVEGTSNPNLYWYRQAAGRGLQLLFYSVGIGQISSEVPQNLSASRPQDRQFILSSKKLLLSDSGFYLCAWSVVVQGEGYTFGSGTRLTVV.

This clone was seen just once. This chain connects TRBV4-2 to TRBJ2-3, with 9 bases fitting TRBD2. Trimming cost V 0 bases and J 1 base; bases outside gene matches: 5. The CDR3 runs 17 residues. Germline-derived CDR1 and CDR2 are LGHNA and YNFKEQ. CDR3 sequence reads: CASSQEGAGGGTDTQYF. The CDR3 DNA sequence: TGTGCCAGCAGCCAAGAGGGGGCGGGAGGGGGCACAGATACGCAGTATTTT.

The V call is TRBV2, the J call TRBJ1-1; D possibly corresponds to TRBD1 (6 bases). Germline values: CDR1 SNHLY, CDR2 FYNNEI. The CDR3 consists of 13 residues. The germline V and J ends were trimmed by 6 bases and 2 bases, with 10 bases remaining between them. The CDR3 bases are TGTGCCAGCAGCAGGGGATCCAACACTGAAGCTTTCTTT. This gives the protein CASSRGSNTEAFF.

This clone came up a few times. The rearrangement joins TRBV5-1 to TRBJ2-1; 11 nucleotides align to TRBD1. The CDR3 has 15 amino acids. Germline loops: CDR1 SGHRS, CDR2 YFSETQ. With 4 bases clipped from V and 4 bases from J, the junction kept 4 bases outside the gene matches. CDR3 coding DNA: TGCGCCAGCAGCCTTGGACAGGGGGCTTACAATGAGCAGTTCTTC. Translated: CASSLGQGAYNEQFF.

This chain joins TRBV11-2 and TRBJ1-1; 7 bases align to TRBD1. The CDR3 extends over 16 amino acids. The ends lost 7 bases at V and 0 bases at J; junction bases unmatched: 11. CDR1 is SGHAT and CDR2 is FQNNGV in the germline V gene. The CDR3 coding sequence is TGTGCCAGCACCAGATCGACAGGGCTCTTGAACACTGAAGCTTTCTTT. This codes for CASTRSTGLLNTEAFF.

The gene calls are TRBV6-5 and TRBJ2-7; perhaps TRBD1 as D (6 bases). V lost 6 bases to trimming and J lost 6 bases, with 12 bases between them. CDR3 length: 12 amino acids. CDR1 is MNHEY, CDR2 SVGAGI, per germline. The CDR3 reads CASSRRQAEQYF. The CDR3 DNA reads as TGTGCCAGCAGCCGAAGACAGGCCGAGCAGTACTTC.